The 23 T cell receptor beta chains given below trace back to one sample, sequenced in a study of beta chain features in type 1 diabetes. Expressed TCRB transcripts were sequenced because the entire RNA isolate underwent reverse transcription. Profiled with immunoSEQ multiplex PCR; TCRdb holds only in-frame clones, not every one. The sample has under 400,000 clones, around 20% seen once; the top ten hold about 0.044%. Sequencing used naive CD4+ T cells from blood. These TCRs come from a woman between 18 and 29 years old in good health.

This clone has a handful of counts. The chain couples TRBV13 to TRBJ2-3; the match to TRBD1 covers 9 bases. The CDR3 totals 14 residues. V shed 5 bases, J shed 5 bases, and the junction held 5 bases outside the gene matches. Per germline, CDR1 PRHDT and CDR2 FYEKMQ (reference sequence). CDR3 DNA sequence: TGTGCCAGCAGCCCCGGACAGGGGATAGATACGCAGTATTTT. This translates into CASSPGQGIDTQYF.

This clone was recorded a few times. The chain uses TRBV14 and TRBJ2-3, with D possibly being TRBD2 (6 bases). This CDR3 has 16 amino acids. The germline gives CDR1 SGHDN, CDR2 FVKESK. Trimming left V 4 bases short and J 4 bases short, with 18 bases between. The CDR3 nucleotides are TGTGCCAGCAGCCCCCTCGGGAGAAGGGACCCAGATACGCAGTATTTT. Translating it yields CASSPLGRRDPDTQYF.

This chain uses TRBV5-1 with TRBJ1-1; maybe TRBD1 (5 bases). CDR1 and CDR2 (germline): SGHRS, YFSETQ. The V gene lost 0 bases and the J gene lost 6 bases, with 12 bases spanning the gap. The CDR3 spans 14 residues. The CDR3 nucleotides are TGCGCCAGCAGCTTGGTCCCCGGACAAGCTGAAGCTTTCTTT. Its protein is CASSLVPGQAEAFF. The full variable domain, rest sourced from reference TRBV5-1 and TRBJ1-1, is KAGVTQTPRYLIKTRGQQVTLSCSPISGHRSVSWYQQTPGQGLQFLFEYFSETQRNKGNFPGRFSGRQFSNSRSEMNVSTLELGDSALYLCASSLVPGQAEAFFGQGTRLTVV.

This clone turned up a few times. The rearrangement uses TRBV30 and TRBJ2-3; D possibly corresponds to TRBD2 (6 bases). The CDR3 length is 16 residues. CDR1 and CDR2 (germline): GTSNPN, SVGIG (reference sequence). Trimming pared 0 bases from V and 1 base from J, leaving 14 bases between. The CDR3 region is CAWSVPPGGGTDTQYF. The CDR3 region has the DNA TGTGCCTGGAGTGTCCCCCCGGGCGGGGGCACAGATACGCAGTATTTT.

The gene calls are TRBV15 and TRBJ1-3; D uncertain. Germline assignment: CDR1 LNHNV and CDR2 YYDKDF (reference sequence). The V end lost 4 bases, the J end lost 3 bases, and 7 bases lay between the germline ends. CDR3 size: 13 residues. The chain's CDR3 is CATSKTDGNTIYF. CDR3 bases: TGTGCCACCAGCAAAACAGATGGAAACACCATATATTTT.

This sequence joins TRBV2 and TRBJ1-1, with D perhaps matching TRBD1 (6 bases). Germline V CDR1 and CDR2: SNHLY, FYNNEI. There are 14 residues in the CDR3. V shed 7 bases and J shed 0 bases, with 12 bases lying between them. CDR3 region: CASNTGWVNTEAFF. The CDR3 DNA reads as TGTGCCAGCAATACAGGGTGGGTGAACACTGAAGCTTTCTTT.

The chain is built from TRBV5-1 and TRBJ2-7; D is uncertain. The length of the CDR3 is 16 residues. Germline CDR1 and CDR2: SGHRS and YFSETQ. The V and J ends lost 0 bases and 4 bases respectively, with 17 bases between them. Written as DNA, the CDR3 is TGCGCCAGCAGCTTGGGTTTGCGACTCGATGTGTACGAGCAGTACTTC. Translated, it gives CASSLGLRLDVYEQYF.

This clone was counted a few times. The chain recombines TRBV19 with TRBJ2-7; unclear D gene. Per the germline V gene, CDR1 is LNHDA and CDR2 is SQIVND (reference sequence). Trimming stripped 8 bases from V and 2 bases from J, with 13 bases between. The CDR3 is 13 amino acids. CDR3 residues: CASAAEVTYEQYF. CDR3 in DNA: TGTGCCAGTGCTGCAGAGGTCACCTACGAGCAGTACTTC. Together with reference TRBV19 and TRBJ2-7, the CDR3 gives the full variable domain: DGGITQSPKYLFRKEGQNVTLSCEQNLNHDAMYWYRQDPGQGLRLIYYSQIVNDFQKGDIAEGYSVSREKKESFPLTVTSAQKNPTAFYLCASAAEVTYEQYFGPGTRLTVT.

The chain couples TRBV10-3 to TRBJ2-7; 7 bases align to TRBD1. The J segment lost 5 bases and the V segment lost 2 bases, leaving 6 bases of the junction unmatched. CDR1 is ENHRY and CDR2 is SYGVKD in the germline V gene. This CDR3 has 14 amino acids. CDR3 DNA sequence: TGTGCCATCAGTGAGCCCACAGGGGTCCACGAGCAGTACTTC. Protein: CAISEPTGVHEQYF.

CDR3 bases: TGTGCCATCAATGACAGGGGTAGCCACGAGCAGTACTTC. As protein: CAINDRGSHEQYF. V usage is TRBV10-3 and J usage is TRBJ2-7, with 8 positions matching TRBD1. CDR1 and CDR2 from the germline V gene are ENHRY and SYGVKD. CDR3 length: 13 amino acids. Germline trimming cut 7 bases from V and 5 bases from J; bases unmatched to any gene: 7.

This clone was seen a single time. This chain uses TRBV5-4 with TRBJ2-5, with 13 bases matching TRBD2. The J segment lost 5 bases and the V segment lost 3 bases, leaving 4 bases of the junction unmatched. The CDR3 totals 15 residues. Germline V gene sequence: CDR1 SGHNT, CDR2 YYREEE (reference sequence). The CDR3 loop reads CASSSLAGGLETQYF. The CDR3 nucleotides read TGTGCCAGCAGCTCACTAGCGGGGGGGCTGGAGACCCAGTACTTC.

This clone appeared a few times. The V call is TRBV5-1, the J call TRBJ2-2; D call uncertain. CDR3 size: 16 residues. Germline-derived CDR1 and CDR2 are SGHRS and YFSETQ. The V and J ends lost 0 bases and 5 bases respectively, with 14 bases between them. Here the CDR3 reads CASSLEGQVGTGELFF. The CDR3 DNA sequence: TGCGCCAGCAGCTTGGAAGGTCAGGTTGGGACCGGGGAGCTGTTTTTT.

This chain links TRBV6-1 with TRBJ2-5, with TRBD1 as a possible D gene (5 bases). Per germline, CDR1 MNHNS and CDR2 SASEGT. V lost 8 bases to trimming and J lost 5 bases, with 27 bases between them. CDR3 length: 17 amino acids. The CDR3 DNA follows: TGTGCCAGCGGTGCCGCCCTTGGAAGGGGCGGAGAGGAGACCCAGTACTTC. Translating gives CASGAALGRGGEETQYF.

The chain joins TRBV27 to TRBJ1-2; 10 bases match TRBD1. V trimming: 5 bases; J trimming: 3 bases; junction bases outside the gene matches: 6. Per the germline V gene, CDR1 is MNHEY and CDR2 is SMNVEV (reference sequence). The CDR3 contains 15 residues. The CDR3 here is CASSHGQGDYYGYTF. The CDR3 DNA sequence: TGTGCCAGCAGTCACGGACAGGGGGACTACTATGGCTACACCTTC.

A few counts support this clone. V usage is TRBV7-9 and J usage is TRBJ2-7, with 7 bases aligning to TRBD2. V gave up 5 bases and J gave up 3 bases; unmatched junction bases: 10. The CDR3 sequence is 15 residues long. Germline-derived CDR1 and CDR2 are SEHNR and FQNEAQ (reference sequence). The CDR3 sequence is CASSLSSGMVYEQYF. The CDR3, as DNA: TGTGCCAGCAGCCTATCAAGCGGGATGGTCTACGAGCAGTACTTC.

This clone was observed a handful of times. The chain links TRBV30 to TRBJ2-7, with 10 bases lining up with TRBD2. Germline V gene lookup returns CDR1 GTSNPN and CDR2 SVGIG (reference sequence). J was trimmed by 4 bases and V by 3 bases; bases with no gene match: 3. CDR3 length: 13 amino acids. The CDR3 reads CAWSSGRVYEQYF. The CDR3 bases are TGTGCCTGGAGCAGCGGGAGGGTTTACGAGCAGTACTTC.

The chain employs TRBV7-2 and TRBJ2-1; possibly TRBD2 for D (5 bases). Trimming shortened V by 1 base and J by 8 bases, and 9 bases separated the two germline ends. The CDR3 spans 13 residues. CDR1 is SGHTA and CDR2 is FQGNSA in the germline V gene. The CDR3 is CASSLGPSYEQFF. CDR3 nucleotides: TGTGCCAGCAGCTTAGGTCCTAGCTATGAGCAGTTCTTC.

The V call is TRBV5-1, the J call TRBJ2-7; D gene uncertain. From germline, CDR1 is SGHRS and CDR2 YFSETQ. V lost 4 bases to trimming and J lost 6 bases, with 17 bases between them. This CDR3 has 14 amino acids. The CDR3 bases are TGCGCCAGCAGCCTCCCCGTCGTAAGCTCCGAGCAGTACTTC. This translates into CASSLPVVSSEQYF.

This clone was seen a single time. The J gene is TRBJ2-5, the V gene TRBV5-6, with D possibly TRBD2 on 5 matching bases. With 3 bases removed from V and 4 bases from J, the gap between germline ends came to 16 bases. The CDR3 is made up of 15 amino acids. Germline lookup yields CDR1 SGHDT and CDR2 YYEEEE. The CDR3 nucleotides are TGTGCCAGCAGCTCCGCGGGCGGGTCGGGAGAGACCCAGTACTTC. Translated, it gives CASSSAGGSGETQYF.

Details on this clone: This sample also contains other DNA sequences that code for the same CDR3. The CDR3: CSARQYNEQFF. As DNA, the CDR3 is TGCAGTGCAAGACAGTACAATGAGCAGTTCTTC. The chain recombines TRBV20-1 with TRBJ2-1; TRBD1 might be the D (5 bases). Per germline, CDR1 DFQATT and CDR2 SNEGSKA (reference sequence). The CDR3 has 11 amino acids. Trimming removed 6 bases at V and 4 bases at J, with 7 bases between.

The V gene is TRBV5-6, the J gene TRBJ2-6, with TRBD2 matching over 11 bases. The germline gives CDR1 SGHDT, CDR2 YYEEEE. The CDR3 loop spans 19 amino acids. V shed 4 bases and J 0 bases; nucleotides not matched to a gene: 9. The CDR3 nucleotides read TGTGCCAGCAGCCTTCCCGGACTAGCGGGCCACTCTGGGGCCAACGTCCTGACTTTC. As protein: CASSLPGLAGHSGANVLTF.

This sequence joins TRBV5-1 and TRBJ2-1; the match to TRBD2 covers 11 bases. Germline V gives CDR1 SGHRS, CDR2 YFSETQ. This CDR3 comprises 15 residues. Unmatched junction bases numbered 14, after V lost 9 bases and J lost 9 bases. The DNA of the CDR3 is TGCGCCACTACAGCTCTAACCGGGACTAGCGGTGAGCAGTTCTTC. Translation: CATTALTGTSGEQFF.

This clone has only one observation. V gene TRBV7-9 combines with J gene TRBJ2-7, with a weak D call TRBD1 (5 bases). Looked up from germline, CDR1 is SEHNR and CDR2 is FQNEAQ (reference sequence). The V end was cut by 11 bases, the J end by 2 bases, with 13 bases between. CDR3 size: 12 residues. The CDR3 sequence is CAPRKGTYEQYF. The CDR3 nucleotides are TGTGCCCCCAGGAAGGGGACCTACGAGCAGTACTTC.